What follows is one TCR beta chain and its context. What it recognizes is unknown. The data were obtained in a study of T cells in Graves' hyperthyroidism and ophthalmopathy. TCR beta CDR3 region amplification was performed from RNA transcripts. TCR CDR3 regions were first amplified by RT-PCR with HTBI primers. From the multiplex PCR reads, TCRdb called clonotypes with MiXCR, one entry per CDR3 protein. The sample consists of approximately 640,000 distinct CDR3 sequences, 45% of them appearing once. For the diagnoses, clinical symptoms, serum thyroxine and TRAb, thyroid ultrasound and orbital computed tomography were used. Findings and limits, study-wide: Ophthalmopathy and stable hyperthyroidism were separated by a 13 V-J model. Appearing also in blood were most of the thyroid clonotypes expanded above 0.001.

The CDR3 length is 12 residues. Germline V lookup: CDR1 SQVTM, CDR2 ANQGSEA. The J segment lost 3 bases and the V segment lost 8 bases, leaving 6 bases of the junction unmatched. This TCR was recovered from an adult man with Graves' disease, either hyperthyroidism or ophthalmopathy (not recorded which). The specimen was peripheral blood or thyroid tissue (not recorded which). This sequence joins TRBV29-1 and TRBJ1-2; TRBD1 aligns across 7 bases. The CDR3 is CSFPQGHYGYTF. The CDR3 DNA is TGCAGCTTCCCACAGGGGCACTATGGCTACACCTTC. The full variable domain, completed using reference TRBV29-1 and TRBJ1-2, is SAVISQKPSRDICQRGTSLTIQCQVDSQVTMMFWYRQQPGQSLTLIATANQGSEATYESGFVIDKFPISRPNLTFSTLTVSNMSPEDSSIYLCSFPQGHYGYTFGSGTRLTVV.